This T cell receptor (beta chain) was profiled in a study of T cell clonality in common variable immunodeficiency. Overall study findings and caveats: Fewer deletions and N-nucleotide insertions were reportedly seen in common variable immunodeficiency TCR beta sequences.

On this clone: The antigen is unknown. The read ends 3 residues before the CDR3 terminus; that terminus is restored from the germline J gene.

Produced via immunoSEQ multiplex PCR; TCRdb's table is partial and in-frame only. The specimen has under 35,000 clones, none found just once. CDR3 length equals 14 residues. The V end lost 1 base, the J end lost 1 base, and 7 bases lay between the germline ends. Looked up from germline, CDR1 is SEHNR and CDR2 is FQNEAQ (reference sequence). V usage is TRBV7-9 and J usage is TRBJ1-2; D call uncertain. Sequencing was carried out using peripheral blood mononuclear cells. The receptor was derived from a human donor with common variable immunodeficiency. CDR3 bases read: TGTGCCAGCAGCTTAGACATTCTTAACTATGGC. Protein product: CASSLDILNYG. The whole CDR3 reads CASSLDILNYGYTF.